A single sample gave rise to the 27 T cell receptor beta chains below, sequenced in a study of shared clonotypes between healthy human individuals. Produced via immunoSEQ multiplex PCR; TCRdb's table is partial and in-frame only. The table records 950,000 to 1,300,000 clones, 65% to 80% of them present only once. What was sequenced was memory CD4+ T cells sorted from blood. The subset is: CD45RA-negative fraction. These receptors all stem from a man aged 18 to 29 in good health.

The chain employs TRBV2 and TRBJ2-6; 7 nucleotides match TRBD1. Germline-derived CDR1 and CDR2 are SNHLY and FYNNEI. The CDR3 spans 15 residues. J lost 2 bases, V lost 4 bases, and 2 bases had no gene match. CDR3 amino acids: CASSVGGTGANVLTF. The CDR3 DNA reads as TGTGCCAGCAGTGTAGGGGGCACTGGGGCCAACGTCCTGACTTTC.

The rearrangement links TRBV6-1 to TRBJ1-2; D is possibly TRBD1 (5 bases). The CDR3 is made up of 14 amino acids. Germline CDR1 MNHNS, CDR2 SASEGT. V dropped 8 bases and J dropped 4 bases, with 17 bases sitting between them. CDR3 bases: TGTGCCAGCGTGGCCGGGACCGTGCCCTATGGCTACACCTTC. Amino acid sequence: CASVAGTVPYGYTF.

This clone came up once. The rearrangement joins TRBV5-8 to TRBJ2-2, with 8 nucleotides matching TRBD1. The CDR3 spans 15 residues. With V trimmed by 1 base and J by 4 bases, 3 bases remained unmatched. CDR1 SGHTS and CDR2 YDEGEE come from the germline V gene. The CDR3 region has the DNA TGTGCCAGCAGCTTGTGGACAGGGAGCACCGGGGAGCTGTTTTTT. It translates to CASSLWTGSTGELFF.

The chain joins TRBV6-1 to TRBJ2-5; 11 bases map to TRBD1. Losses at the gene ends were 7 bases for V and 5 bases for J; bases not matched to a gene: 6. Germline V gene lookup returns CDR1 MNHNS and CDR2 SASEGT. This CDR3 comprises 14 residues. The CDR3 loop reads CASIWTGGKETQYF. CDR3 sequence (DNA): TGTGCCAGCATCTGGACAGGGGGCAAGGAGACCCAGTACTTC.

The chain employs TRBV7-8 and TRBJ1-4; 7 bases fit TRBD1. The CDR3 totals 14 residues. Germline values: CDR1 SGHVS, CDR2 FQNEAQ. V was pared by 2 bases and J by 8 bases, with 5 bases of the junction left unmatched. Here the CDR3 DNA reads TGTGCCAGCAGCTTATCAGGGACAGACGAAAAACTGTTTTTT. Translating gives CASSLSGTDEKLFF.

This sequence joins TRBV5-4 and TRBJ2-3, with TRBD2 identical over 9 bases. The J segment lost 0 bases and the V segment lost 0 bases, leaving 5 bases of the junction unmatched. The CDR3 covers 17 residues. The germline V gene has CDR1 SGHNT and CDR2 YYREEE (reference sequence). The CDR3: CASSLALTSGSTDTQYF. The CDR3 region has the DNA TGTGCCAGCAGCTTGGCCCTGACTAGCGGTAGCACAGATACGCAGTATTTT.

The chain combines TRBV18 with TRBJ1-2, with a possible D match to TRBD1 (5 bases). The CDR3 has 12 amino acids. The ends were cut back, 3 bases at V and 6 bases at J, with 8 bases in the middle. Germline CDR1 is KGHSH and CDR2 is LQKENI. CDR3 amino acids: CASSPDKHGYTF. The CDR3 DNA reads as TGTGCCAGCTCACCGGACAAACATGGCTACACCTTC.

This clone has just one count. The chain has TRBV6-1 and TRBJ2-3, with D possibly being TRBD2 (5 bases). V dropped 6 bases and J dropped 6 bases, with 13 bases sitting between them. CDR3 size: 13 residues. Germline-derived CDR1 and CDR2 are MNHNS and SASEGT. CDR3 sequence reads: CASSQDFGDTQYF. CDR3 sequence (DNA): TGTGCCAGCAGCCAGGACTTTGGGGATACGCAGTATTTT.

The chain employs TRBV7-2 and TRBJ2-3, with TRBD2 matching 11 bases. The CDR3 has 17 amino acids. V gave up 0 bases and J gave up 6 bases; unmatched junction bases: 8. Per the germline V gene, CDR1 is SGHTA and CDR2 is FQGNSA. The CDR3 DNA reads TGTGCCAGCAGCTTAGCGTGGGAACTAGCGGGAGCGGATACGCAGTATTTT. This sequence encodes CASSLAWELAGADTQYF.

This clone was found a few times. The chain links TRBV19 to TRBJ2-4; no definite D call. This CDR3 contains 12 residues. The germline CDR1 and CDR2 sequences are LNHDA and SQIVND (reference sequence). The V end was cut by 6 bases, the J end by 7 bases, with 10 bases between. The CDR3 nucleotides read TGTGCCAGTAGCCCGACCGGGAACATTCAGTACTTC. It is translated as CASSPTGNIQYF.

The rearrangement links TRBV25-1 to TRBJ2-1; 10 bases agree with TRBD2. The germline gives CDR1 MGHDK, CDR2 SYGVNS. V lost 2 bases, J lost 1 base, and 5 bases stayed unmatched. This CDR3 has 17 residues. The CDR3 sequence: CASSERSGRGSYNEQFF. CDR3 DNA sequence: TGTGCCAGCAGTGAACGAAGCGGGAGGGGTTCCTACAATGAGCAGTTCTTC.

The V and J genes are TRBV5-1 and TRBJ2-1, with 11 bases identical to TRBD2. V shed 2 bases and J 7 bases; nucleotides not matched to a gene: 5. Germline V lookup: CDR1 SGHRS, CDR2 YFSETQ. The CDR3 runs to 15 residues. The CDR3: CASSLGTSGNNEQFF. The CDR3, as DNA: TGCGCCAGCAGCTTAGGGACTAGCGGCAATAATGAGCAGTTCTTC.

The chain carries TRBV6-6 and TRBJ1-2, with D possibly matching TRBD1 (6 bases). The V gene's germline CDR1 is MNHNY and CDR2 SVGAGI (reference sequence). Trimming stripped 6 bases from V and 6 bases from J, with 14 bases between. The CDR3 extends over 13 amino acids. The CDR3 spells CASRQTGLDGYTF. In nucleotides, the CDR3 is TGTGCCAGCAGGCAAACAGGGCTCGATGGCTACACCTTC.

The chain recombines TRBV6-5 with TRBJ1-2; TRBD1 agrees at 7 bases. The J segment lost 4 bases and the V segment lost 5 bases, leaving 1 base of the junction unmatched. The germline CDR1 and CDR2 sequences are MNHEY and SVGAGI. The CDR3 contains 12 residues. The CDR3 region is CASSTGVYGYTF. CDR3 nucleotide sequence: TGTGCCAGCAGTACAGGGGTCTATGGCTACACCTTC.

The CDR3, as DNA: TGTGCCTGGTGCGCAGGGGGCTCCTATAATTCACCCCTCCACTTT. Translation gives CAWCAGGSYNSPLHF. V is TRBV30 and J is TRBJ1-6; 7 positions match TRBD1. Trimming took 5 bases from V and 0 from J; bases not matched to a gene: 4. The CDR3 sequence is 15 residues long. CDR1 and CDR2 from the germline V gene are GTSNPN and SVGIG (reference sequence).

This clone was found a few times. The CDR3 region is CASSVSRDSPQHF. The CDR3, as DNA: TGTGCCAGCAGCGTCAGCCGGGACAGCCCCCAGCATTTT. The chain joins TRBV9 to TRBJ1-5, with 7 positions matching TRBD1. The length of the CDR3 is 13 residues. V dropped 2 bases and J dropped 10; count of bases not matched to a gene: 6. Per germline, CDR1 SGDLS and CDR2 YYNGEE.

The sample holds one count of this clone. The chain is built from TRBV18 and TRBJ1-4, with D tentatively TRBD1 (6 bases). The CDR3 contains 14 residues. V lost 5 bases and J 7 bases, leaving 14 bases between the germline ends. Germline CDR1 and CDR2: KGHSH and LQKENI. CDR3: CASSSQGQGEKLFF. CDR3 DNA: TGTGCCAGCTCATCGCAGGGGCAGGGTGAAAAACTGTTTTTT.

This clone was recorded only once. Additional DNA sequences in this sample encode the identical CDR3. The chain carries TRBV29-1 and TRBJ2-2; no clear D. Trimming removed 6 bases at V and 2 bases at J, with 4 bases between. This CDR3 has 11 amino acids. The germline CDR1 and CDR2 sequences are SQVTM and ANQGSEA. As DNA, the CDR3 is TGCAGCGTGGAAAACACCGGGGAGCTGTTTTTT. Its protein is CSVENTGELFF.

This chain uses TRBV7-9 with TRBJ1-1; no clear D gene. Trimming removed 4 bases at V and 1 base at J, with 7 bases between. This CDR3 region has 13 residues. Germline values: CDR1 SEHNR, CDR2 FQNEAQ (reference sequence). The CDR3 loop is CASSSVGNTEAFF. The DNA of the CDR3 is TGTGCCAGCAGCTCAGTGGGGAACACTGAAGCTTTCTTT.

The chain has TRBV29-1 and TRBJ2-3; TRBD2 matches at 13 bases. The length of the CDR3 is 14 residues. The germline gives CDR1 SQVTM, CDR2 ANQGSEA. V lost 6 bases and J lost 9; bases outside the gene matches: 9. The CDR3 sequence: CSVVGLAGWETQYF. The CDR3 region has the DNA TGCAGCGTGGTGGGACTAGCGGGATGGGAGACGCAGTATTTT.

This chain uses TRBV6-5 with TRBJ1-6; D gene uncertain. Germline assignment: CDR1 MNHEY and CDR2 SVGAGI. The CDR3 has 13 residues. Trimming removed 6 bases from V and 8 bases from J, with 11 bases in between. The DNA for the CDR3 is TGTGCCAGCAGCGAACATATCGATTCACCCCTCCACTTT. This translates into CASSEHIDSPLHF.

This chain uses TRBV21-1 with TRBJ1-1; the table's D call of TRBD1 was not tested on the DNA. TRBV21-1 counts as a pseudogene. The CDR3 has 15 residues. CDR3 sequence: CASSKLQGPSSEAFF. CDR3 sequence (DNA): TGTGCCAGCAGCAAATTACAGGGGCCCTCGAGTGAAGCTTTCTTT.

In its sample, this clone was seen many times. The rearrangement joins TRBV11-2 to TRBJ2-7; the match to TRBD1 covers 12 bases. The germline gives CDR1 SGHAT, CDR2 FQNNGV. The V and J ends lost 0 bases and 10 bases, in that order; junction bases with no gene match: 10. The CDR3 loop spans 16 amino acids. The CDR3 DNA reads as TGTGCCAGCAGCTTAGATAGAGGGGACAGGGGGCGAGAACAGTACTTC. It specifies CASSLDRGDRGREQYF.

The rearrangement joins TRBV7-8 to TRBJ1-1; TRBD1 agrees at 9 bases. This CDR3 is built from 18 residues. Germline CDR1 and CDR2: SGHVS and FQNEAQ. V shed 5 bases, J shed 4 bases, and the junction held 17 bases outside the gene matches. The chain's CDR3 is CASSLFSTGTGTGTEAFF. As DNA, the CDR3 is TGTGCCAGCAGCCTGTTCTCGACCGGGACAGGGACGGGCACTGAAGCTTTCTTT.

This clone was found a few times. The chain uses TRBV9 and TRBJ1-1; D not certain. The CDR3 runs 11 residues. V lost 5 bases and J 3 bases, leaving 5 bases between the germline ends. CDR1 is SGDLS and CDR2 is YYNGEE in the germline V gene. The CDR3 is CASSSDTEAFF. The DNA for the CDR3 is TGTGCCAGCAGTAGTGACACTGAAGCTTTCTTT.

This clone showed up just once. The chain uses TRBV2 and TRBJ2-3, with unresolved D. This CDR3 contains 15 residues. V was trimmed by 0 bases and J by 2 bases, leaving 9 bases between them. The germline V gene has CDR1 SNHLY and CDR2 FYNNEI. The CDR3 coding sequence is TGTGCCAGCAGTGAAGCGGATAGCCCCACAGATACGCAGTATTTT. Residues: CASSEADSPTDTQYF.

The chain carries TRBV29-1 and TRBJ2-1; possibly TRBD1 for D (6 bases). CDR3 length equals 14 residues. Germline V gene data show CDR1 as SQVTM and CDR2 as ANQGSEA. V was clipped by 4 bases and J by 2 bases, with 12 bases between them. CDR3 DNA: TGCAGCGTTGCGCAAACAGGGACCTACAATGAGCAGTTCTTC. This encodes CSVAQTGTYNEQFF.